Listed below are T cell receptor beta chains from one sample, sequenced in a study of cytomegalovirus exposure and HLA in healthy donors. Sequenced by immunoSEQ multiplex PCR; TCRdb stores in-frame clones only, minus some. The table records tens of thousands of clones, 60% to 70% of them present only once. The sample consisted of PBMCs. The receptors originated from a woman in her 30s in good health and CMV-seronegative. Each CDR3 is given with its conserved first and last residue. Fields, in order: J gene, V gene, clone size, D gene, CDR3 DNA, CDR3 protein. A D gene is named only where the DNA matches it firmly. Not every row has a clone size; where given, it reads once, few, many or a size class.

>TRBJ2-3|TRBV27|-|-
TGTGCCAGCAGTTTTAGGTTGGAGGGGTGGGGTAGCACAGATACGCAGTATTTT
CASSFRLEGWGSTDTQYF
>TRBJ1-6|TRBV21-1|few|-
TGTGCCAGCAGCAAAGAAAGGGCACAGGTTAGCTCCTATAATTCACCCCTCCACTTT
CASSKERAQVSSYNSPLHF
>TRBJ2-2|TRBV2|-|TRBD2
TGTGCCAGCAGGGTGAGCGGGGGGGCCGAGGTCGACACCGGGGAGCTGTTTTTT
CASRVSGGAEVDTGELFF
>TRBJ2-7|TRBV9|-|TRBD2
TGTGCCAGCAGCGTTTTCCTAGCGGGAGGTTGCGAGCAGTACTTC
CASSVFLAGGCEQYF
>TRBJ1-4|TRBV2|-|-
TGTGCCAGCAGTGTTCCAGGGGTATCTGAAAAACTGTTTTTT
CASSVPGVSEKLFF
>TRBJ2-7|TRBV10-1|once|-
TGCGCCAGCAGTTCAGGGGACTCCTACGAGCAGTACTTC
CASSSGDSYEQYF
>TRBJ2-7|TRBV6-5|-|TRBD2
TGTGCCAGCAGTTACAGGACTAGCGGGAGACGCGAGCAGTACTTC
CASSYRTSGRREQYF
>TRBJ1-2|TRBV5-4|once|TRBD1
TGTGCCAGCAGCTTTCCGGGACAGGGCTACACCTTC
CASSFPGQGYTF
>TRBJ1-2|TRBV19|-|-
TGTGCCAGCCAGATGCGACGGGGGGCGGGCTATGGCTACACCTTC
CASQMRRGAGYGYTF
>TRBJ1-2|TRBV28|-|TRBD1
TGTGCCAGCAGTCCAACTACAGGGGTATCTGACTATGGCTACACCTTC
CASSPTTGVSDYGYTF
>TRBJ1-3|TRBV9|-|-
TGTGCCAGCAGCCGCGTGAGGAACACCATATATTTT
CASSRVRNTIYF
>TRBJ2-3|TRBV6-1|-|TRBD1
TGTGCCAGCAGTGAAGCGGCAGGGGGCTTCACAGATACGCAGTATTTT
CASSEAAGGFTDTQYF
>TRBJ1-2|TRBV27|-|-
TGTGCCAGCTGGGGGGGAGTCTATGGCTACACCTTC
CASWGGVYGYTF
>TRBJ1-6|TRBV28|-|TRBD1
TGTGCCAGCAGTTCCTCTACAGGGACAGGGAGAAATTCACCCCTCCACTTT
CASSSSTGTGRNSPLHF
>TRBJ2-7|TRBV27|-|-
TGTGCCAGCAGTTCCTACTTTTCCTACGAGCAGTACTTC
CASSSYFSYEQYF
>TRBJ2-7|TRBV29-1|few|-
TGCAGCGTTGCTTGGGTCGGGGGCGAGCAGTACTTC
CSVAWVGGEQYF
>TRBJ2-7|TRBV18|-|TRBD2
TGTGCCAGCTCAACCGGGCAGGGACTAGGGTACGAGCAGTACTTC
CASSTGQGLGYEQYF
>TRBJ1-2|TRBV6-6|few|-
TGTGCCAGCAATGCAAGGGGGACCTATGGCTACACCTTC
CASNARGTYGYTF
>TRBJ1-2|TRBV6-5|few|-
TGTGCCAGCAGGAGACAGCTTGGGTTTGGCTACACCTTC
CASRRQLGFGYTF
>TRBJ2-7|TRBV11-2|-|-
TGTGCCAGCAGCCTGGGGGGAACTGAGCAGTACTTC
CASSLGGTEQYF
>TRBJ2-2|TRBV2|-|-
TGTGCCAGCAGTCCCCAGTGGAGTACCACCGGGGAGCTGTTTTTT
CASSPQWSTTGELFF